This TCR beta chain was sequenced for a study of long-term antiretroviral therapy in people with HIV. Study details: Specimens dating back about a decade before the 2015 immediate-ART recommendation are the oldest included. The study's findings and limits: Once patients were on ART, diversity went higher but still fell short of transplant donor controls.

Per donor, at least one pre-ART and at least two post-ART PBMC samples were obtained. This CDR3 region has 13 residues. Germline CDR1 is SGHDT and CDR2 is YYEEEE. Trimming stripped 1 base from V and 6 bases from J, with 7 bases between. To note about this clone: Its antigen is unidentified.

Sequencing used immunoSEQ v3.0 at survey level. It was about 40,000-55,000 T-cell genomes per sample that sequencing targeted. Data came from immunoSEQ multiplex PCR; TCRdb stores just in-frame clones and leaves some out. The data show tens of thousands of clones, around nine tenths seen once. The TCR comes from a man between 18 and 29 years old with HIV. The sample consisted of unsorted PBMCs, taken 1.1 years after starting antiretroviral therapy. V is TRBV5-6 and J is TRBJ1-4, with unresolved D. This CDR3 reads CASSLWQDEKLFF. The CDR3 DNA is TGTGCCAGCAGCTTGTGGCAGGATGAAAAACTGTTTTTT.